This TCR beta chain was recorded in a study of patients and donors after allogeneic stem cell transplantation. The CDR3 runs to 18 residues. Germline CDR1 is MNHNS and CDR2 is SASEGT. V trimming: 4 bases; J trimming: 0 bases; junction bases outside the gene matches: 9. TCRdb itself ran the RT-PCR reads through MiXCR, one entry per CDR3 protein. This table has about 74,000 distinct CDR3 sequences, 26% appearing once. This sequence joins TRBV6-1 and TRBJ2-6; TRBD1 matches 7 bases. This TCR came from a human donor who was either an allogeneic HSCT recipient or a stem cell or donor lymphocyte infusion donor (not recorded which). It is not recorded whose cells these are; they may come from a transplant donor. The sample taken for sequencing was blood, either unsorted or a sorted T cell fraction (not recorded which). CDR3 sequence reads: CASSVHRGGSSGANVLTF. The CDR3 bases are TGTGCCAGCAGTGTCCACAGGGGTGGGAGCTCTGGGGCCAACGTCCTGACTTTC.